This T cell receptor (beta chain) was captured by sequencing in a study of shared clonotypes between healthy human individuals. This CDR3 is 13 amino acids long. Germline V CDR1 and CDR2: LGHNA, YNFKEQ. Deletions cut 5 bases from V and 1 base from J, with 5 bases between. Using immunoSEQ multiplex PCR, the repertoire was profiled, and TCRdb retains in-frame clones only, with some absent. The sample shows millions of clones, 95% of them seen only once. Findings and limits, study-wide: It was observed that roughly 5% of naive CD4 clonotypes were shared across a handful of donors. Specimens sampled were limited to blood, with tissue repertoires likely differing.

Remarks on this clone: The antigen remains unidentified.

This clonotype originated in a man aged 18 to 30 in good health. The sequencing input was naive CD4+ T cells sorted from blood. Subset noted: CD45RA+ positively selected. The chain uses TRBV4-2 and TRBJ2-2, with D unresolved. CDR3 sequence: CASSEQNTGELFF. Written as DNA, the CDR3 is TGTGCCAGCAGCGAGCAGAACACCGGGGAGCTGTTTTTT.